Following are 32 T cell receptor beta chains from one sample sequenced in a study of blood T cell repertoires in COVID-19. Here immunoSEQ multiplex PCR was the method, and the copy in TCRdb shows in-frame clones only, minus some. In the table there are fewer than 35,000 clones, 75% to 85% of which are singletons. The sequencing input was peripheral blood. The source of these receptors is a man of 80 years or more with active COVID-19.

CDR3 nucleotides: TGTGCCAGCAGTGGGACACCAACTAATGAAAAACTGTTTTTT. Residues: CASSGTPTNEKLFF. This rearrangement joins TRBV2 to TRBJ1-4; D is perhaps TRBD1 (5 bases). Germline values: CDR1 SNHLY, CDR2 FYNNEI. Deletions cut 4 bases from V and 0 bases from J, with 6 bases between. The CDR3 is 14 amino acids.

The rearrangement uses TRBV5-1 and TRBJ2-5, with D uncertain. CDR1 is SGHRS, CDR2 YFSETQ, per germline. V lost 0 bases and J lost 1, with 7 bases in between. This CDR3 is 14 amino acids long. In DNA form, the CDR3 reads TGCGCCAGCAGCTTGGGTGGCACCCAAGAGACCCAGTACTTC. It yields the protein CASSLGGTQETQYF.

This rearrangement joins TRBV9 to TRBJ1-1; TRBD1 is a possible D gene (5 bases). Trimming took 1 base from V and 10 from J, leaving 17 bases between them. The CDR3 extends over 14 amino acids. CDR1 and CDR2 from the germline V gene are SGDLS and YYNGEE. CDR3 loop: CASSVRSDGARAFF. In DNA, the CDR3 is TGTGCCAGCAGCGTAAGAAGTGATGGGGCTAGAGCTTTCTTT.

This sequence joins TRBV11-2 and TRBJ1-1; D perhaps matches TRBD1 (5 bases). V dropped 2 bases and J dropped 11 bases, with 21 bases sitting between them. The CDR3 totals 15 residues. The germline CDR1 and CDR2 sequences are SGHAT and FQNNGV. Here the CDR3 reads CASSLWSGQPGGAFF. The CDR3 DNA is TGTGCCAGCAGCTTATGGTCAGGCCAACCCGGGGGGGCTTTCTTT.

The chain couples TRBV28 to TRBJ1-5; weak D call: TRBD1 (6 bases). V dropped 5 bases and J dropped 4 bases, with 15 bases sitting between them. This CDR3 is 15 amino acids long. Germline CDR1 MDHEN, CDR2 SYDVKM. The CDR3 DNA is TGTGCCAGCAGTCATGGCAGGGGCGTAAATCAGCCCCAGCATTTT. It encodes CASSHGRGVNQPQHF.

The chain has TRBV12-3 or TRBV12-4 and TRBJ1-2; D is possibly TRBD1 (5 bases). The CDR3 totals 12 residues. V was trimmed by 5 bases and J by 7 bases, leaving 11 bases between them. The CDR3 sequence: CASSLTVPGYTF. CDR3 nucleotide sequence: TGTGCCAGCAGTCTGACAGTCCCTGGCTACACCTTC.

The chain couples TRBV10-3 to TRBJ2-5; 7 bases fit TRBD1. Germline V gene sequence: CDR1 ENHRY, CDR2 SYGVKD. The CDR3 sequence is 13 residues long. J lost 2 bases, V lost 4 bases, and 1 base had no gene match. CDR3 DNA: TGTGCCATCAGTGCCAGGGGGCAAGAGACCCAGTACTTC. Amino acid sequence: CAISARGQETQYF.

CDR3 residues: CASSPPVSEAFF. DNA for the CDR3: TGTGCCAGCTCACCCCCGGTATCTGAAGCTTTCTTT. V and J are TRBV18 and TRBJ1-1; D remains unclear. V gave up 3 bases and J gave up 6 bases, with 8 bases separating them. CDR1 KGHSH and CDR2 LQKENI come from the germline V gene. This CDR3 comprises 12 residues. The whole variable domain, filled in from reference TRBV18 and TRBJ1-1, reads NAGVMQNPRHLVRRRGQEARLRCSPMKGHSHVYWYRQLPEEGLKFMVYLQKENIIDESGMPKERFSAEFPKEGPSILRIQQVVRGDSAAYFCASSPPVSEAFFGQGTRLTVV.

This clone has a single count. The V and J genes are TRBV6-5 and TRBJ2-5; 7 bases agree with TRBD1. V shed 5 bases and J 7 bases; nucleotides not matched to a gene: 4. Germline V gene data show CDR1 as MNHEY and CDR2 as SVGAGI. The CDR3 loop spans 12 amino acids. This CDR3 reads CASSTGAGTQYF. The CDR3 nucleotides read TGTGCCAGCAGTACAGGGGCTGGGACCCAGTACTTC.

The J gene is TRBJ1-5, the V gene TRBV16; TRBD1 matches 8 bases. Looked up from germline, CDR1 is KGHSY and CDR2 is FQNENV. The CDR3 is 15 residues long. Trimming at V came to 0 bases and at J to 6 bases, leaving 4 bases not matched to a gene. CDR3 sequence: CASSQSGTGGQPQHF. DNA of the CDR3: TGTGCCAGCAGCCAATCGGGAACAGGGGGTCAGCCCCAGCATTTT.

The rearrangement uses TRBV11-3 and TRBJ1-5, with 10 bases matching TRBD1. With V trimmed by 4 bases and J by 6 bases, 3 bases remained unmatched. Germline values: CDR1 SGHNT, CDR2 YENEEA. The CDR3 has 14 residues. The CDR3 spells CASSSTGGGQPQHF. CDR3 coding DNA: TGTGCCAGCAGCTCGACAGGGGGCGGTCAGCCCCAGCATTTT.

This clone was seen only once. This chain connects TRBV4-1 to TRBJ1-2; 9 bases align to TRBD1. Looked up from germline, CDR1 is MGHRA and CDR2 is YSYEKL. Germline trimming cut 3 bases from V and 2 bases from J; bases unmatched to any gene: 4. The CDR3 has 15 amino acids. CDR3 amino acids: CASSHRDRANYGYTF. The CDR3 DNA reads as TGCGCCAGCAGCCACCGGGACAGGGCCAACTATGGCTACACCTTC.

The chain couples TRBV6-5 to TRBJ2-5, with 8 bases identical to TRBD2. This CDR3 contains 14 residues. The germline V gene encodes CDR1 MNHEY and CDR2 SVGAGI. V lost 6 bases, J lost 5 bases, and 8 bases stayed unmatched. The CDR3 DNA is TGTGCCAGCAGGGAGCGGGGGAGGGACGAGACCCAGTACTTC. Protein sequence: CASRERGRDETQYF.

The CDR3 loop reads CSASRFGASGGAGAQYF. CDR3 DNA sequence: TGCAGTGCTAGTCGTTTCGGCGCTAGCGGGGGGGCCGGGGCGCAGTATTTT. The chain recombines TRBV20-1 with TRBJ2-3, with 12 bases fitting TRBD2. The CDR3 covers 17 residues. The trim removed 3 bases at V and 10 bases at J, leaving 17 bases unmatched. CDR1 DFQATT and CDR2 SNEGSKA come from the germline V gene (reference sequence).

The genes are TRBV7-2 and TRBJ2-7; the match to TRBD1 covers 7 bases. The CDR3 length is 12 residues. V lost 6 bases, J lost 6 bases, and 5 bases stayed unmatched. The germline gives CDR1 SGHTA, CDR2 FQGNSA. CDR3 sequence: CASSLQGSEQYF. CDR3 nucleotides: TGTGCCAGCAGTTTACAGGGGAGCGAGCAGTACTTC.

The chain joins TRBV11-3 to TRBJ2-1; D not resolved. Per the germline V gene, CDR1 is SGHNT and CDR2 is YENEEA. There are 12 residues in the CDR3. V shed 5 bases and J shed 9 bases, with 11 bases lying between them. CDR3 sequence: CASSQLEGEQFF. The CDR3 nucleotides read TGTGCCAGCAGCCAGCTAGAAGGTGAGCAGTTCTTC.

The chain is built from TRBV3-1 (or the pseudogene TRBV3-2) and TRBJ2-7; 9 nucleotides line up with TRBD1. This CDR3 is built from 18 residues. From germline, CDR1 is LGHDT and CDR2 YNNKEL (reference sequence). V was clipped by 0 bases and J by 1 base; unmatched bases: 10. The CDR3 protein is CASSQDLWGTGPSYEQYF. The CDR3 nucleotides read TGTGCCAGCAGCCAAGATCTTTGGGGGACAGGGCCTTCCTACGAGCAGTACTTC.

CDR3 in DNA: TGTGCCAGCAGCTTAGTAGCCCTAGCGGGGGGGCCGGAAGATACGCAGTATTTT. It is translated as CASSLVALAGGPEDTQYF. This chain links TRBV7-2 with TRBJ2-3; TRBD2 agrees at 12 bases. The CDR3 loop spans 18 amino acids. Germline CDR1 and CDR2: SGHTA and FQGNSA. Trimming took 1 base from V and 5 from J; bases not matched to a gene: 10.

The chain links TRBV9 to TRBJ1-1; D perhaps matches TRBD1 (6 bases). The CDR3 totals 14 residues. V was cut by 3 bases and J by 3 bases, with 12 bases left in between. Germline CDR1 SGDLS, CDR2 YYNGEE. CDR3 sequence: CASSGNRVDTEAFF. The DNA of the CDR3 is TGTGCCAGCAGCGGAAACAGGGTGGACACTGAAGCTTTCTTT.

V is TRBV4-3 and J is TRBJ2-1; TRBD2 aligns across 8 bases. V lost 1 base and J lost 0; bases outside the gene matches: 11. This CDR3 has 19 amino acids. The germline V gene has CDR1 LGHNA and CDR2 YSLEER. This chain's CDR3 is CASSQGSGGPLSSYNEQFF. CDR3 nucleotide sequence: TGCGCCAGCAGCCAAGGGAGCGGGGGCCCTTTGAGCTCCTACAATGAGCAGTTCTTC.

CDR3 in DNA: TGTGCCTGGCGTACATTAGCAAACACCGGGGAGCTGTTTTTT. It encodes CAWRTLANTGELFF. J is TRBJ2-2 and V is TRBV30; no firm D call. CDR3 length: 14 amino acids. V dropped 5 bases and J dropped 2 bases, with 12 bases sitting between them. Per germline, CDR1 GTSNPN and CDR2 SVGIG (reference sequence).

This clone showed up just once. In nucleotides, the CDR3 is TGTGCCAGCAGCCCCTCGGACTCAGGACTCTATGGCTACACCTTC. Translation gives CASSPSDSGLYGYTF. The chain uses TRBV9 and TRBJ1-2, with D unclear. V was pared by 4 bases and J by 4 bases, with 17 bases between. The germline V gene has CDR1 SGDLS and CDR2 YYNGEE. There are 15 residues in the CDR3.

This rearrangement joins TRBV7-2 to TRBJ2-5, with TRBD1 matching over 9 bases. CDR3 length equals 16 residues. V gave up 5 bases and J gave up 0 bases; unmatched junction bases: 7. Germline lookup yields CDR1 SGHTA and CDR2 FQGNSA. The CDR3 spells CASSLTGTGNQETQYF. In DNA form, the CDR3 reads TGTGCCAGCAGCCTAACCGGGACAGGGAACCAAGAGACCCAGTACTTC.

The table lists this clone with a few counts. DNA for the CDR3: TGTGCCAGCAGCGACAGGCCTAACTATGGCTACACCTTC. This gives the protein CASSDRPNYGYTF. V is TRBV6-6 and J is TRBJ1-2; a weak D match, TRBD1 (6 bases). CDR3 size: 13 residues. V was shortened by 6 bases and J by 0 bases, with 8 bases between the two germline ends. Germline V CDR1 and CDR2: MNHNY, SVGAGI (reference sequence).

The chain employs TRBV6-1 and TRBJ2-1; 7 bases fit TRBD2. Germline trimming cut 2 bases from V and 8 bases from J; bases unmatched to any gene: 9. Looked up from germline, CDR1 is MNHNS and CDR2 is SASEGT. The CDR3 has 15 residues. This chain's CDR3 is CASSELGGLVDEQFF. In DNA form, the CDR3 reads TGTGCCAGCAGTGAACTCGGGGGGTTAGTCGATGAGCAGTTCTTC.

The chain recombines TRBV2 with TRBJ1-1, with D maybe TRBD1 (6 bases). Looked up from germline, CDR1 is SNHLY and CDR2 is FYNNEI. The CDR3 contains 13 residues. V lost 11 bases, J lost 10 bases, and 23 bases lay in between. The CDR3 bases are TGTGCCGTGACTGGGCAGGGGCGATGGTCAGCTTTCTTT. Amino acid sequence: CAVTGQGRWSAFF.

CDR3 bases: TGTGCCAGCAGTTTAGGACTAGCGGGGGCAGAGACCCAGTACTTC. Translated, it gives CASSLGLAGAETQYF. The chain recombines TRBV28 with TRBJ2-5; 13 bases align to TRBD2. Trimming took 2 bases from V and 4 from J; bases not matched to a gene: 1. CDR1 and CDR2 (germline): MDHEN, SYDVKM. The CDR3 covers 15 residues.

This clone was seen more than once but under ten times. The chain employs TRBV2 and TRBJ1-1; 9 bases line up with TRBD1. CDR1 and CDR2 (germline): SNHLY, FYNNEI. This CDR3 spans 15 amino acids. The V and J ends lost 3 bases and 4 bases, in that order; junction bases with no gene match: 6. The CDR3 bases are TGTGCCAGCAGTGAGGACAGGGGAAGGGGCACTGAAGCTTTCTTT. Translation gives CASSEDRGRGTEAFF.

The rearrangement uses TRBV30 and TRBJ2-7; no reliable D call. V lost 2 bases to trimming and J lost 3 bases, with 11 bases between them. The CDR3 runs 13 residues. Germline loops: CDR1 GTSNPN, CDR2 SVGIG (reference sequence). The CDR3 spells CAWSRRSLYEQYF. The CDR3 DNA follows: TGTGCCTGGAGTCGTCGGAGCCTCTACGAGCAGTACTTC. Full variable domain (outside the CDR3, taken from reference TRBV30 and TRBJ2-7): SQTIHQWPATLVQPVGSPLSLECTVEGTSNPNLYWYRQAAGRGLQLLFYSVGIGQISSEVPQNLSASRPQDRQFILSSKKLLLSDSGFYLCAWSRRSLYEQYFGPGTRLTVT.

The V gene is TRBV5-1, the J gene TRBJ2-4, with TRBD1 matching over 7 bases. V was clipped by 0 bases and J by 7 bases; unmatched bases: 4. The germline V gene encodes CDR1 SGHRS and CDR2 YFSETQ. The CDR3 is 14 amino acids. CDR3 loop: CASSLEQGWNIQYF. The CDR3, as DNA: TGCGCCAGCAGCTTGGAACAGGGGTGGAACATTCAGTACTTC.

CDR3 nucleotides: TGTGCCAGCAGCCCGGGTGGGACAGCCACAGATACGCAGTATTTT. It yields the protein CASSPGGTATDTQYF. V is TRBV3-1 (or the pseudogene TRBV3-2) and J is TRBJ2-3; TRBD1 matches 7 bases. Germline V lookup: CDR1 LGHDT, CDR2 YNNKEL (reference sequence). Losses at the gene ends were 4 bases for V and 2 bases for J; bases not matched to a gene: 6. The CDR3 covers 15 residues.

The chain has TRBV19 and TRBJ1-2; the match to TRBD1 covers 9 bases. V was pared by 3 bases and J by 5 bases, with 10 bases of the junction left unmatched. The CDR3 consists of 16 residues. Germline CDR1 LNHDA, CDR2 SQIVND (reference sequence). CDR3 bases: TGTGCCAGTAGTATGGGTTGGGACAGGGTGAATTATGGCTACACCTTC. Its protein product is CASSMGWDRVNYGYTF.